The rows below give T cell receptor beta chains drawn from one sample of a study of shared clonotypes between healthy human individuals. Some clones are missing from TCRdb's copy, which holds only in-frame ones; the method was immunoSEQ multiplex PCR. The data contain a few hundred thousand clones, roughly 79% of them singletons. The sample taken for sequencing was PBMCs. The receptors originated from a woman aged 40 to 49 in good health. Some clones in this sample may be carry-over from other donors' samples. The CDR3 runs from the conserved cysteine through the conserved F or W. D genes are given only for firm matches. Clone size is given for some rows only: seen once, a few or many times, or a class if the clone is expanded.

v_gene	abundance	j_gene	d_gene	CDR3nt	CDR3aa
TRBV7-6	.	TRBJ2-3	TRBD1	TGTGCCAGCAGCCCCAGGGACAGGGAGGGCACAGATACGCAGTATTTT	CASSPRDREGTDTQYF
TRBV28	.	TRBJ1-4	.	TGTGCCAGCAGTCCCGCGGGTGGGGGGGAAAAACTGTTTTTT	CASSPAGGGEKLFF
TRBV7-9	.	TRBJ1-4	.	TGTGCCAGCAGCTTAGGGGGGCAAAAACTGTTTTTT	CASSLGGQKLFF
TRBV15	.	TRBJ2-7	TRBD2	TGTGCCACCAGCAGAGATAGCCTAGCGGGAGGTGCCGATACCTACGAGCAGTACTTC	CATSRDSLAGGADTYEQYF
TRBV2	.	TRBJ2-1	TRBD2	TGTGCCAGCAGTGATAGACTAGCGGGAAGAGATGAGCAGTTCTTC	CASSDRLAGRDEQFF
TRBV11-2	.	TRBJ2-3	.	TGTGCCAGCAGCTTAGTAGAGCTAGCGAGCACAGATACGCAGTATTTT	CASSLVELASTDTQYF
TRBV7-3	.	TRBJ2-7	.	TGTGCCAGCAGCTTCCCCGGGCGCTCCTACGAGCAGTACTTC	CASSFPGRSYEQYF
TRBV2	.	TRBJ2-7	TRBD2	TGTGCCAGCAGTCCCACAGCGGGATACTACGAGCAGTACTTC	CASSPTAGYYEQYF
TRBV2	.	TRBJ2-7	TRBD2	TGTGCCAGCAGTCCCGGACTAGCGGGAGGATACGAGCAGTACTTC	CASSPGLAGGYEQYF
TRBV7-3	.	TRBJ1-5	.	TGTGCCAGCAGCCAGGGGCCCAATCAGCCCCAGCATTTT	CASSQGPNQPQHF
TRBV11-3	.	TRBJ2-7	TRBD2	TGTGCCAGCAGCTTAGGGGGACTAAACGAGCAGTACTTC	CASSLGGLNEQYF
TRBV19	.	TRBJ1-4	.	TGTGCCAGTAGTATACCCGGCATCCTGAATCAACTGTTTTTT	CASSIPGILNQLFF
TRBV11-2	.	TRBJ2-5	TRBD1	TGTGCCAGCAGACAGGGGGCAGGGGAGACCCAGTACTTC	CASRQGAGETQYF
TRBV7-3	few	TRBJ2-3	TRBD1	TGTGCCAGCAGCTCCGGACAGGGGACAGATACGCAGTATTTT	CASSSGQGTDTQYF
TRBV19	.	TRBJ1-2	TRBD1	TGTGCCAGTAGTAGGCGACAGGGGAACTATGGCTACACCTTC	CASSRRQGNYGYTF
TRBV5-4	.	TRBJ2-5	.	TGTGCCAGCAGCTTGGTGACTACTAAAGAGACCCAGTACTTC	CASSLVTTKETQYF
TRBV5-5	.	TRBJ2-2	.	TGTGCCAGCAGCTTGGGGCCCCGGGTGAACACCGGGGAGCTGTTTTTT	CASSLGPRVNTGELFF
TRBV28	.	TRBJ2-7	TRBD1	TGTGCCAGCAGTCTCACGGGACAGGGCTACGAGCAGTACTTC	CASSLTGQGYEQYF
TRBV6-5	.	TRBJ2-7	.	TGTGCCAGCAGCCCAGGAGAGGTCGACGAGCAGTACTTC	CASSPGEVDEQYF
TRBV2	.	TRBJ2-1	.	TGTGCCAGCACTGACCCCCTGGGTGGGCTGTTCTTC	CASTDPLGGLFF
TRBV6-1	.	TRBJ2-3	.	TGTGCCAGCAGTGAAGTCGACATCCCCACAGATACGCAGTATTTT	CASSEVDIPTDTQYF
TRBV6-6	.	TRBJ2-5	.	TGTGCCAGCAGTTTTGGGGGGCTGGAGACCCAGTACTTC	CASSFGGLETQYF